This T cell receptor (beta chain) is drawn from a study of blood T cell repertoires in COVID-19. Authors' methods: Counts of nucleated cells, estimated from reference gene primer amplification, were obtained. Here immunoSEQ multiplex PCR was the method, and the copy in TCRdb shows in-frame clones only, minus some. That table furnishes V, J and clone size, whereas the DNA furnished D and trimming. The sample has 150,000 or so clones, approximately 82% seen once. Trimming shortened V by 8 bases and J by 2 bases, and 13 bases separated the two germline ends. Germline CDR1 ENHRY, CDR2 SYGVKD. There are 13 residues in the CDR3. Recruitment covered under 25 US areas and drew participants whose ages spanned roughly 18 to 100 years. Donors were grouped by their self-reported clinical history.

The TCR sequence derives from a man over 45 who had recovered from COVID-19. V is TRBV10-3 and J is TRBJ2-7; D may be TRBD2 (6 bases). Sequencing was carried out using PBMCs or T cells enriched from blood (not recorded which). The CDR3 nucleotides are TGTGCCATCGGGCGGGACGGAGCCTACGAGCAGTACTTC. As protein: CAIGRDGAYEQYF.